This TCR beta chain came from a study of CD8 T cells in Susac syndrome (dated by TCRdb to the late 2010s). Some background on the complete study: Repertoire sequencing was used to test whether CD8+ T cell activation and differentiation in Susac syndrome was antigen driven.

With respect to this clonotype: Its binding antigen is unknown. No qualities accompany the bases; no much larger clone lies one base away.

Peripheral blood CD8+ and CD4+ T cells from healthy donors, Susac syndrome patients and multiple sclerosis patients were profiled using high-throughput TCR beta sequencing. Healthy donors were included as age- and sex-matched controls. CD8+ TEMRA cells were enriched by FACS, while bulk CD8+ and CD4+ T cells were purified by magnetic negative isolation. Blood was drawn into EDTA tubes, processed within 24 hours, and PBMCs were isolated by density gradient centrifugation. PBMCs intended for TCR sequencing were cryopreserved in liquid nitrogen and were subsequently thawed in a 37 degrees C water bath. Purity of sorted or isolated CD4+, CD8+ and CD8+ TEMRA cells was at least 90%. On the study overall, not on this receptor specifically: The study acknowledged that relatively few individuals were included in the TCR sequencing and HLA analysis.

Relative to germline, V is 3 bases shorter and J is 5 bases shorter, with 10 bases between their ends. According to the germline V gene, CDR1 reads SNHLY and CDR2 reads FYNNEI. The CDR3 runs 13 amino acids, cysteine and phenylalanine included. CDR3 DNA is the only sequence kept; it has 39 bases, read in frame from the first base. RNA was extracted with the RNeasy kit and 0.5 to 1 ug was reverse transcribed using random hexamers. TCR beta CDR3 regions were amplified with the immunoSEQ multiplex PCR assay covering 54 Vbeta and 13 Jbeta segments. Bias from PCR amplification was corrected by using a synthetic template baseline for primer optimization and for computational correction. The paper's processing steps were these. Only productive sequences were kept, with reads annotated to V, D and J genes according to IMGT and analyzed in immunoSEQ Analyzer. Clonality was computed as one minus Shannon entropy normalized by log2 of the number of productive unique sequences. For each patient and control, public and private clones were evaluated within the 100 most prevalent clones. Clones were defined as Susac-specific if absent from the healthy and MS cohorts, from roughly 1,100 published viral clones and from other ImmuneACCESS disease sequences. Clones were called with MiXCR by TCRdb after fastp trimmed the public reads at Q25, and only in-frame beta chains were retained. Identical CDR3 proteins give one entry, which carries the most common genes and DNA. TCRdb, not the authors, supplied the V and J calls. In this sample the table shows roughly 180,000 distinct CDR3 sequences, over 85% of which occur a single time. Of the sample, around 0.15% is held by the ten largest clones.

The receptor was isolated from a human donor in good health. Source material: CD4+ T cells from PBMCs. Here the chain combines TRBV2 and TRBJ2-5, with no reliable assignment of the D segment. The nucleotide sequence reads as follows: TGTGCCAGCAGTGACAGGCGGCGGGAGACCCAGTACTTC. This encodes CASSDRRRETQYF.